This passage covers 30 T cell receptor beta chains from one sample sequenced in a study of T cells in pancreatic ductal adenocarcinoma. Surgery without prior neoadjuvant therapy was the treatment of the selected pancreatic ductal adenocarcinoma patients. Only in-frame clones appear in the TCRdb table, and some are missing; sequencing was by immunoSEQ multiplex PCR. The sample shows under 15,000 clones, 80% to 90% of them seen only once. The specimen sequenced was PBMCs. Receptors originate from a human donor with pancreatic ductal adenocarcinoma.

The chain carries TRBV19 and TRBJ1-1; 11 positions agree with TRBD1. CDR1 and CDR2 from the germline V gene are LNHDA and SQIVND (reference sequence). The CDR3 runs 16 residues. Trimming at V came to 3 bases and at J to 5 bases, leaving 8 bases not matched to a gene. The CDR3 reads CASSISYGQGATEAFF. CDR3 bases: TGTGCCAGTAGTATCTCCTACGGACAGGGGGCTACTGAAGCTTTCTTT.

The V and J genes are TRBV27 and TRBJ2-2; D tentatively fits TRBD1 or TRBD2 (5 bases each). Per germline, CDR1 MNHEY and CDR2 SMNVEV (reference sequence). This CDR3 comprises 17 residues. V was cut by 0 bases and J by 1 base, with 12 bases left in between. The DNA of the CDR3 is TGTGCCAGCAGTTTATCGCCTAGGGACCAGAACACCGGGGAGCTGTTTTTT. Translating it yields CASSLSPRDQNTGELFF.

The V gene is TRBV19, the J gene TRBJ2-7; 13 bases fit TRBD2. In germline, CDR1 is LNHDA, CDR2 SQIVND (reference sequence). CDR3 length: 15 amino acids. J lost 6 bases, V lost 6 bases, and 8 bases had no gene match. CDR3: CASSRTSGSLSEQYF. The CDR3 DNA follows: TGTGCCAGTAGCCGGACTAGCGGGAGTCTTAGCGAGCAGTACTTC.

This clone was picked up a small number of times. The chain uses TRBV7-9 and TRBJ2-1, with a tentative D call TRBD2 (5 bases). The germline V gene has CDR1 SEHNR and CDR2 FQNEAQ (reference sequence). V shed 5 bases and J shed 4 bases, with 21 bases lying between them. CDR3 length: 17 residues. CDR3 DNA sequence: TGTGCCAGCAGCCCTATGTGGCGGCGGGTAAGATACAATGAGCAGTTCTTC. Amino acid sequence: CASSPMWRRVRYNEQFF.

CDR3 coding DNA: TGTGCCAGCAGCCAAGAACGCCTAGCGGGAGGGCCGGGCTCCTACAATGAGCAGTTCTTC. Protein sequence: CASSQERLAGGPGSYNEQFF. This sequence joins TRBV14 and TRBJ2-1; 12 nucleotides align to TRBD2. This CDR3 is built from 20 residues. The junction had 9 bases not matched to a gene; V was cut back by 0 bases and J by 0 bases. Germline V gives CDR1 SGHDN, CDR2 FVKESK.

The V call is TRBV2, the J call TRBJ1-5, with 7 bases that match TRBD1. The CDR3 contains 15 residues. The ends lost 5 bases at V and 3 bases at J; junction bases unmatched: 7. Looked up from germline, CDR1 is SNHLY and CDR2 is FYNNEI. CDR3 in amino acids: CASSSVTGANQPQHF. The CDR3 DNA reads as TGTGCCAGCAGTTCCGTTACAGGGGCCAATCAGCCCCAGCATTTT. Full variable domain (missing parts from reference TRBV2 and TRBJ1-5): EPEVTQTPSHQVTQMGQEVILRCVPISNHLYFYWYRQILGQKVEFLVSFYNNEISEKSEIFDDQFSVERPDGSNFTLKIRSTKLEDSAMYFCASSSVTGANQPQHFGDGTRLSIL.

This clone was detected a few times. The chain uses TRBV6-1 and TRBJ2-2; TRBD1 agrees at 8 bases. Germline CDR1 and CDR2: MNHNS and SASEGT. The CDR3 is 14 residues long. V lost 4 bases, J lost 4 bases, and 2 bases stayed unmatched. The CDR3 sequence is CASSAGQVTGELFF. In nucleotides, the CDR3 is TGTGCCAGCAGTGCGGGACAGGTCACCGGGGAGCTGTTTTTT.

CDR3 in amino acids: CASSPSPGQGYRETQYF. CDR3 nucleotide sequence: TGTGCCAGCTCACCATCTCCGGGACAGGGTTATCGAGAGACCCAGTACTTC. The J gene is TRBJ2-5, the V gene TRBV18; 9 nucleotides agree with TRBD1. The germline V gene has CDR1 KGHSH and CDR2 LQKENI. The V segment lost 2 bases and the J segment 4 bases; nucleotides outside the gene matches: 11. The CDR3 length is 17 residues.

This CDR3 reads CASSREPTGNTIYF. The CDR3 DNA reads TGTGCCAGCAGTAGAGAGCCTACCGGAAACACCATATATTTT. The rearrangement joins TRBV6-5 to TRBJ1-3; D not resolved. Trimming shortened V by 5 bases and J by 4 bases, and 12 bases separated the two germline ends. The CDR3 covers 14 residues. Germline V lookup: CDR1 MNHEY, CDR2 SVGAGI.

The chain has TRBV14 and TRBJ2-7; 9 nucleotides agree with TRBD1. After removal of 7 bases from V and 5 bases from J, the junction contained 9 bases not matched to a gene. Germline CDR1 is SGHDN and CDR2 is FVKESK. The CDR3 sequence is 14 residues long. The CDR3 bases are TGTGCCAGCAAACTAGGGGACAGGGTGGACGAGCAGTACTTC. This gives the protein CASKLGDRVDEQYF.

The chain links TRBV27 to TRBJ1-5; D is unresolved. The CDR3 sequence is 13 residues long. Trimming removed 3 bases from V and 7 bases from J, with 10 bases in between. The V gene's germline CDR1 is MNHEY and CDR2 SMNVEV (reference sequence). CDR3 in DNA: TGTGCCAGCAGTTTCGCGGGTGGGCAGCCCCAGCATTTT. The encoded protein is CASSFAGGQPQHF.

V usage is TRBV6-5 and J usage is TRBJ2-2; 7 bases agree with TRBD1. This CDR3 is 15 amino acids long. CDR1 and CDR2 (germline): MNHEY, SVGAGI. The V segment lost 5 bases and the J segment 1 base; nucleotides outside the gene matches: 4. The CDR3 loop reads CASSPGQVNTGELFF. In DNA, the CDR3 is TGTGCCAGCAGTCCCGGACAGGTGAACACCGGGGAGCTGTTTTTT.

This chain links TRBV6-1 with TRBJ2-5; either TRBD1 or TRBD2 may supply D (6 bases each). Germline values: CDR1 MNHNS, CDR2 SASEGT. V was clipped by 5 bases and J by 5 bases, with 12 bases between them. This CDR3 contains 13 residues. The CDR3 here is CASSNGGPETQYF. The CDR3 DNA follows: TGTGCCAGCAGTAATGGGGGGCCGGAGACCCAGTACTTC.

This clone has just one count. The chain recombines TRBV7-2 with TRBJ2-3; 14 nucleotides line up with TRBD2. V trimming: 5 bases; J trimming: 8 bases; junction bases outside the gene matches: 18. CDR1 SGHTA and CDR2 FQGNSA come from the germline V gene. The CDR3 covers 19 residues. CDR3 in DNA: TGTGCCAGCAGCCTCCGGACTAGCGGGAGGCCCCCCGAGGGTGTTACGCAGTATTTT. As protein: CASSLRTSGRPPEGVTQYF.

In this sample, this clone turned up a few times. The V call is TRBV11-3, the J call TRBJ2-3, with D unresolved. Between the trimmed V and J ends, which lost 1 base and 2 bases, there was a span of 10 bases. The CDR3 runs 15 residues. Germline values: CDR1 SGHNT, CDR2 YENEEA. The DNA of the CDR3 is TGTGCCAGCAGCTTAGGAGGTGGTAACACAGATACGCAGTATTTT. This sequence encodes CASSLGGGNTDTQYF.

The V call is TRBV28, the J call TRBJ2-2; a weak D match, TRBD1 (5 bases). This CDR3 has 16 residues. Germline CDR1 is MDHEN and CDR2 is SYDVKM. V gave up 9 bases and J gave up 4 bases, with 21 bases separating them. The CDR3 protein is CASSGAEKRVTGELFF. CDR3 in DNA: TGTGCCAGTTCTGGGGCCGAAAAACGCGTCACCGGGGAGCTGTTTTTT.

This clone was recorded only once. V usage is TRBV10-1 and J usage is TRBJ2-7, with TRBD1 identical over 9 bases. Germline-derived CDR1 and CDR2 are WNHNN and SYGVQD (reference sequence). The V and J ends lost 3 bases and 11 bases, in that order; junction bases with no gene match: 8. There are 13 residues in the CDR3. This CDR3 reads CASSERGTGFKYF. The CDR3, as DNA: TGCGCCAGCAGTGAAAGGGGGACAGGGTTTAAGTACTTC.

This clone was observed a handful of times. The chain uses TRBV7-2 and TRBJ2-5; TRBD2 matches 10 bases. CDR1 SGHTA and CDR2 FQGNSA come from the germline V gene. V was clipped by 0 bases and J by 5 bases; unmatched bases: 6. This CDR3 has 16 amino acids. Here the CDR3 DNA reads TGTGCCAGCAGCTTAGCGCCTAGCGGGAGAAGGGAGACCCAGTACTTC. It translates to CASSLAPSGRRETQYF.

This chain links TRBV7-9 with TRBJ1-4; D is uncertain. V was trimmed by 3 bases and J by 0 bases, leaving 11 bases between them. CDR1 SEHNR and CDR2 FQNEAQ come from the germline V gene (reference sequence). The CDR3 length is 16 residues. The DNA for the CDR3 is TGTGCCAGCAGCTTTGGGAGGTCTGCAACTAATGAAAAACTGTTTTTT. Its translation is CASSFGRSATNEKLFF.

The V and J genes are TRBV2 and TRBJ2-5; D uncertain. Germline V gene lookup returns CDR1 SNHLY and CDR2 FYNNEI. This CDR3 has 14 residues. Trimming took off 3 bases at V and 1 base at J, with 9 bases between the two ends. CDR3 protein: CASSEGRSQETQYF. The CDR3 DNA reads TGTGCCAGCAGTGAGGGCAGGAGCCAAGAGACCCAGTACTTC.

V usage is TRBV7-2 and J usage is TRBJ2-2; 7 nucleotides line up with TRBD2. V shed 3 bases and J 4 bases; nucleotides not matched to a gene: 2. The germline CDR1 and CDR2 sequences are SGHTA and FQGNSA. CDR3 size: 14 residues. The CDR3 reads CASSFRTSTGELFF. As DNA, the CDR3 is TGTGCCAGCAGCTTTCGGACTAGCACCGGGGAGCTGTTTTTT.

The chain is built from TRBV5-1 and TRBJ2-1; 7 nucleotides align to TRBD2. This CDR3 has 15 amino acids. V gave up 0 bases and J gave up 8 bases; unmatched junction bases: 8. Germline-derived CDR1 and CDR2 are SGHRS and YFSETQ. The CDR3 DNA is TGCGCCAGCAGCTTGGCCGGGACTAATTTCTATGAGCAGTTCTTC. Its protein is CASSLAGTNFYEQFF.

This clone was recorded once. This chain joins TRBV11-3 and TRBJ2-7; perhaps TRBD2 as D (6 bases). With 0 bases removed from V and 6 bases from J, the gap between germline ends came to 12 bases. The CDR3 runs to 14 residues. The germline V gene has CDR1 SGHNT and CDR2 YENEEA. The CDR3 loop is CASSLDLAAGEQYF. The CDR3 region has the DNA TGTGCCAGCAGCTTAGATTTAGCGGCCGGCGAGCAGTACTTC. The entire variable domain, with the rest obtained from reference TRBV11-3 and TRBJ2-7, is as follows: EAGVVQSPRYKIIEKKQPVAFWCNPISGHNTLYWYLQNLGQGPELLIRYENEEAVDDSQLPKDRFSAERLKGVDSTLKIQPAELGDSAVYLCASSLDLAAGEQYFGPGTRLTVT.

This sequence joins TRBV7-2 and TRBJ2-5, with TRBD1 matching over 8 bases. The trim removed 5 bases at V and 5 bases at J, leaving 13 bases unmatched. The germline gives CDR1 SGHTA, CDR2 FQGNSA. This CDR3 comprises 16 residues. The CDR3: CASSLTGAALGETQYF. DNA for the CDR3: TGTGCCAGCAGCCTGACAGGGGCCGCCTTGGGTGAGACCCAGTACTTC.

The chain is built from TRBV7-9 and TRBJ2-3, with a possible D match to TRBD2 (6 bases). Trimming left V 3 bases short and J 4 bases short, with 8 bases between. In germline, CDR1 is SEHNR, CDR2 FQNEAQ (reference sequence). CDR3 length: 13 amino acids. CDR3 DNA sequence: TGTGCCAGCAGCTTTAGCGGCGCAGATACGCAGTATTTT. It is translated as CASSFSGADTQYF.

This chain uses TRBV6-6 with TRBJ2-5, with TRBD1 matching over 10 bases. CDR3 length: 14 amino acids. Germline trimming cut 5 bases from V and 5 bases from J; bases unmatched to any gene: 5. CDR1 MNHNY and CDR2 SVGAGI come from the germline V gene (reference sequence). In DNA form, the CDR3 reads TGTGCCAGCAGTACGACAGGGGGCGGGGAGACCCAGTACTTC. It encodes CASSTTGGGETQYF.

The chain uses TRBV9 and TRBJ2-6, with D possibly TRBD1 on 5 matching bases. This CDR3 region has 21 residues. V shed 5 bases and J shed 1 base, with 28 bases lying between them. Germline V gene sequence: CDR1 SGDLS, CDR2 YYNGEE. The CDR3 DNA reads TGTGCCAGCAGTTCTAGGGGTGGAGACAGATTCAAAAAGTCTGGGGCCAACGTCCTGACTTTC. This gives the protein CASSSRGGDRFKKSGANVLTF.

Remarks on this clone: The sample carries other DNA sequences with the same CDR3. This chain links TRBV5-1 with TRBJ2-3, with TRBD2 matching 9 bases. The V and J ends lost 0 bases and 1 base, in that order; junction bases with no gene match: 0. The CDR3 is 15 residues long. Germline V CDR1 and CDR2: SGHRS, YFSETQ. The CDR3: CASSLVAGGTDTQYF. The CDR3, as DNA: TGCGCCAGCAGCTTGGTAGCGGGGGGCACAGATACGCAGTATTTT.

V usage is TRBV30 and J usage is TRBJ2-3, with D unclear. The CDR3 extends over 11 amino acids. Trimming cost V 5 bases and J 7 bases, with 10 bases left between them. Germline CDR1 GTSNPN, CDR2 SVGIG (reference sequence). CDR3 residues: CAWGGVNTQYF. The CDR3 coding sequence is TGTGCCTGGGGCGGTGTGAATACGCAGTATTTT.

The V call is TRBV11-2, the J call TRBJ2-5, with 7 positions matching TRBD2. CDR1 is SGHAT, CDR2 FQNNGV, per germline. This CDR3 comprises 16 residues. With 3 bases clipped from V and 6 bases from J, the junction kept 13 bases outside the gene matches. The CDR3 DNA reads as TGTGCCAGCAGCTTGACCTATGATCGGGGGGAGAAGACCCAGTACTTC. This codes for CASSLTYDRGEKTQYF.